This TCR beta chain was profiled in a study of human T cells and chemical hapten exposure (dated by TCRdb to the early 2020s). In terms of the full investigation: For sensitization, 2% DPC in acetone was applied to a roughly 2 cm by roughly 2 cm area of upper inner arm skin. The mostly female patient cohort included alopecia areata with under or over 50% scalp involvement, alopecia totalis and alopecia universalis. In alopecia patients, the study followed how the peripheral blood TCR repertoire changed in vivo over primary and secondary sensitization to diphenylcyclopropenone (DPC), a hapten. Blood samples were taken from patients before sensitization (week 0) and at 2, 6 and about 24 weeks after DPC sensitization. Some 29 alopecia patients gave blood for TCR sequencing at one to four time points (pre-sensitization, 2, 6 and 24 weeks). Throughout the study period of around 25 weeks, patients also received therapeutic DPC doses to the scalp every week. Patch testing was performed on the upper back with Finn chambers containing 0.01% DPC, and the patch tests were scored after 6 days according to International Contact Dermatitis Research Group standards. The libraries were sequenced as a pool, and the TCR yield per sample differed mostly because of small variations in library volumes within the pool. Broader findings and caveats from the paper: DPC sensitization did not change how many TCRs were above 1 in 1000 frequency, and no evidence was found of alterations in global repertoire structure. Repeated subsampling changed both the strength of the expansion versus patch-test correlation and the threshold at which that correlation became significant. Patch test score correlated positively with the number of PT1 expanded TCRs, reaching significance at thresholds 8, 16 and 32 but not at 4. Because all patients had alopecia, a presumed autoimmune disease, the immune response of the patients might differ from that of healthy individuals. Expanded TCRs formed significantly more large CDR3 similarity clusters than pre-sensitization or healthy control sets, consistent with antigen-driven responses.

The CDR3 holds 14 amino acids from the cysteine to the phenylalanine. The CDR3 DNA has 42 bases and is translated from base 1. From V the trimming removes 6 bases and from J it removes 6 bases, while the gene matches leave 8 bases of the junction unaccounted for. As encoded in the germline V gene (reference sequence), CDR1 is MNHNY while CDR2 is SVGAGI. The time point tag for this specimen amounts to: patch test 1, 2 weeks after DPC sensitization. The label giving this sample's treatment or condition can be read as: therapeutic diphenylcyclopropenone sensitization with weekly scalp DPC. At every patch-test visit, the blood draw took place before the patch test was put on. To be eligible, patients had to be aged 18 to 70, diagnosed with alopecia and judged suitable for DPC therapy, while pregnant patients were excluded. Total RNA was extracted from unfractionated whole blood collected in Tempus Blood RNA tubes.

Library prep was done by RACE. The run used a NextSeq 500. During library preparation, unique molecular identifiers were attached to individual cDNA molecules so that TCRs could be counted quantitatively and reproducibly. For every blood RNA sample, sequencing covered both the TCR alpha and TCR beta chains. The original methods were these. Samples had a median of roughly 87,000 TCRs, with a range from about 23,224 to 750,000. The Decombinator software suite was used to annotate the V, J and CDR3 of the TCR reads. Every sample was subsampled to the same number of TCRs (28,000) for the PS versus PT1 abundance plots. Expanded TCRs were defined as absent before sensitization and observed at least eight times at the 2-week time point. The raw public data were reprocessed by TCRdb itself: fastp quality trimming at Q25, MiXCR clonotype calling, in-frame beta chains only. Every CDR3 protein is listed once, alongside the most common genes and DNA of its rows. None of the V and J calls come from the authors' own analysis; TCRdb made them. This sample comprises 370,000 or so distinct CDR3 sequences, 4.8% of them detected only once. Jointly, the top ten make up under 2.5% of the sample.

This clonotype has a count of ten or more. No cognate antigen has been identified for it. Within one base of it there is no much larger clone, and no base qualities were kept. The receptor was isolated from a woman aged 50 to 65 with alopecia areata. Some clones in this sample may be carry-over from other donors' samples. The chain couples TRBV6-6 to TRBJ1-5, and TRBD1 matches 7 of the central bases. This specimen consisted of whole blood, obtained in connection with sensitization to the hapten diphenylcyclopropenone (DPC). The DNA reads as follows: TGTGCCAGCAGGACACCGGGACAGAGTCAGCCCCAGCATTTT. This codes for CASRTPGQSQPQHF.